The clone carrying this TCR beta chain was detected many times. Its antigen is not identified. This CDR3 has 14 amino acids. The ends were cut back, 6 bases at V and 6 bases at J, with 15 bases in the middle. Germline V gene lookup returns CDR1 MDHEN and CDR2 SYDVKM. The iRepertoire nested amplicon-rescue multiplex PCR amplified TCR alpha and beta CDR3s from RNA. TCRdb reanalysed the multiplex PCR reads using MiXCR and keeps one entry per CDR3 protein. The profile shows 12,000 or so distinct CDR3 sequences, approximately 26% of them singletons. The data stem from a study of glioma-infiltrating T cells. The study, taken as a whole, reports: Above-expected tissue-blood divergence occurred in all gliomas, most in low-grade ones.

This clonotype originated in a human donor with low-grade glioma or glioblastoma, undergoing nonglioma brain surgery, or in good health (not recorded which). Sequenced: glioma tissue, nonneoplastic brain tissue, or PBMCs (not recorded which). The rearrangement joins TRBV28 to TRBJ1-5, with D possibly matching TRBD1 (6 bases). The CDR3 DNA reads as TGTGCCAGCAGCCCCGGGCAGGGGAGTCAGCCCCAGCATTTT. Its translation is CASSPGQGSQPQHF. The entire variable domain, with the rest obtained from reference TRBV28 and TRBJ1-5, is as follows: DVKVTQSSRYLVKRTGEKVFLECVQDMDHENMFWYRQDPGLGLRLIYFSYDVKMKEKGDIPEGYSVSREKKERFSLILESASTNQTSMYLCASSPGQGSQPQHFGDGTRLSIL.